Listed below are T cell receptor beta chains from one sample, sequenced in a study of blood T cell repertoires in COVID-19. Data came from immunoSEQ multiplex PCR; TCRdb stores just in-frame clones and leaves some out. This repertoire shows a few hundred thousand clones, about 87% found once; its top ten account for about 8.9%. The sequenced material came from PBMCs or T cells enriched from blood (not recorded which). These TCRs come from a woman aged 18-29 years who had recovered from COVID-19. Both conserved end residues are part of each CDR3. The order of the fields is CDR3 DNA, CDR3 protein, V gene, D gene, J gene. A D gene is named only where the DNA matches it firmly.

TGTGCCAGCAGCTTAGAGTGGAGGGCTGGGGCCAACGTCCTGACTTTC,CASSLEWRAGANVLTF,TRBV5-8,NA,TRBJ2-6
TGTGCCAGCAGCTTGGGAGGGCTGAGCTCTGGAAACACCATATATTTT,CASSLGGLSSGNTIYF,TRBV5-8,NA,TRBJ1-3
TGTGCCAGCGGTACAGAGCCCGTTTCCAAAAAAACTAATGAAAAACTGTTTTTT,CASGTEPVSKKTNEKLFF,TRBV2,NA,TRBJ1-4
TGTGCCAGCAGCTTAGGACACAGGGCTATTAGCACAGATACGCAGTATTTT,CASSLGHRAISTDTQYF,TRBV7-9,NA,TRBJ2-3
TGTGCAAGCCGGGACAGGGACTTCTACTCCTACGAGCAGTACTTC,CASRDRDFYSYEQYF,TRBV28,TRBD1,TRBJ2-7
TGTGCCAGCAGCTCCGTAGCGGGGGCCCTCTCTGGGGCCAACGTCCTGACTTTC,CASSSVAGALSGANVLTF,TRBV11-2,TRBD2,TRBJ2-6
TGTGCCAGCAACCTACTAGCGGGGGGCCCAGATACGCAGTATTTT,CASNLLAGGPDTQYF,TRBV7-2,TRBD2,TRBJ2-3
TGTGCCAGCACCCTAGTGGCGGGACAGGGGTCCTACGAGCAGTACTTC,CASTLVAGQGSYEQYF,TRBV7-2,TRBD1,TRBJ2-7
TGTGCCAGCAGCTCCCGGACAGCGTATGGCTACACCTTC,CASSSRTAYGYTF,TRBV13,NA,TRBJ1-2
TGCAGCGCAGTCCGGGTTACGAACACTGAAGCTTTCTTT,CSAVRVTNTEAFF,TRBV29-1,NA,TRBJ1-1
TGTGCCAGCAGCTTGGATGGGGCCACCGGGGAGCTGTTTTTT,CASSLDGATGELFF,TRBV5-4,NA,TRBJ2-2
TGTGCCAGCAGCTCCGATCCAGCTAACTATGGCTACACCTTC,CASSSDPANYGYTF,TRBV5-4,NA,TRBJ1-2
TGCGCCAGCAGCTATGGGACAGCAAGAAACACCATATATTTT,CASSYGTARNTIYF,TRBV5-1,TRBD1,TRBJ1-3
TGTGCCACACGACAGGGGTTGAACACTGAAGCTTTCTTT,CATRQGLNTEAFF,TRBV7-9,TRBD1,TRBJ1-1
TGTGCCAGCAGTGAATACGGGAACTATGGCTACACCTTC,CASSEYGNYGYTF,TRBV2,NA,TRBJ1-2
TGTGCCAGCAGCTTAAACAGGGCTAACACCGGGGAGCTGTTTTTT,CASSLNRANTGELFF,TRBV7-3,NA,TRBJ2-2